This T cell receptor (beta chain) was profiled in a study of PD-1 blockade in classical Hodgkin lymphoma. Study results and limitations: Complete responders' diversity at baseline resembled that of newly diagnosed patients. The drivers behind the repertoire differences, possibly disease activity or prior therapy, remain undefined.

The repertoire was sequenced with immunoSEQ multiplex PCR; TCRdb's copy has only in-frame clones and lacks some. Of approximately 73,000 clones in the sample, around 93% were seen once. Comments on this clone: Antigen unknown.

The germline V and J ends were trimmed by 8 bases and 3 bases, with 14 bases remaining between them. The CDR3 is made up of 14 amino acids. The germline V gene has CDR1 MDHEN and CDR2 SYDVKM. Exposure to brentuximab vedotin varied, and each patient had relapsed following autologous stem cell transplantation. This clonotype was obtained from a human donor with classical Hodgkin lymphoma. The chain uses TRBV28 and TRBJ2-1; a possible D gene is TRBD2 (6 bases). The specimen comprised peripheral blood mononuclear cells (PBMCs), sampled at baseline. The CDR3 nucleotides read TGTGCCAGCGCCGGGACTCGCGGCTACAATGAGCAGTTCTTC. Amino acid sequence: CASAGTRGYNEQFF.